The sequence of this TCR beta chain was determined in a study of blood T cell repertoires in COVID-19. Study background: T cells, B-cell-depleted T cells, or PBMCs supplied cDNA or gDNA.

TCRdb keeps only in-frame clones here, not all; method: immunoSEQ multiplex PCR. The sample has about 200,000 clones, roughly 88% seen once. Sequencing was done on a sample of PBMCs or T cells enriched from blood (not recorded which). This TCR was recovered from a man between 40 and 49 years old with acute COVID-19.

This chain's CDR3 is CASSRLPGANVLTF. CDR3 nucleotide sequence: TGCGCCAGCAGCCGACTTCCTGGGGCCAACGTCCTGACTTTC. J is TRBJ2-6 and V is TRBV4-1; D is unresolved. Looked up from germline, CDR1 is MGHRA and CDR2 is YSYEKL. Trimming took off 4 bases at V and 2 bases at J, with 6 bases between the two ends. The length of the CDR3 is 14 residues.